This T cell receptor (beta chain) came from a study of blood T cell repertoires in COVID-19. The ends lost 8 bases at V and 6 bases at J; junction bases unmatched: 3. The CDR3 totals 12 residues. From germline, CDR1 is ENHRY and CDR2 SYGVKD. Adults between roughly 18 and 95 years of age took part from 24 US areas. Each participant's cohort was designated according to participant-reported clinical history. In the authors' methods: Amplification of reference gene primers provided the estimated nucleated cell counts. Profiling relied on immunoSEQ multiplex PCR, and the TCRdb table lists in-frame clones only, not all of them. For V, J and clone size, that table is used; D and trimming come from the DNA. The profile shows 180,000 or so clones, about 83% of them singletons.

The sample taken for sequencing was PBMCs or T cells enriched from blood (not recorded which). This sequence originates from a man aged 40-49 years with acute COVID-19. The V and J genes are TRBV10-3 and TRBJ2-1, with 8 bases matching TRBD2. DNA of the CDR3: TGTGCCATCGGGACTAGTTTCAATGAGCAGTTCTTC. Encoded protein: CAIGTSFNEQFF.